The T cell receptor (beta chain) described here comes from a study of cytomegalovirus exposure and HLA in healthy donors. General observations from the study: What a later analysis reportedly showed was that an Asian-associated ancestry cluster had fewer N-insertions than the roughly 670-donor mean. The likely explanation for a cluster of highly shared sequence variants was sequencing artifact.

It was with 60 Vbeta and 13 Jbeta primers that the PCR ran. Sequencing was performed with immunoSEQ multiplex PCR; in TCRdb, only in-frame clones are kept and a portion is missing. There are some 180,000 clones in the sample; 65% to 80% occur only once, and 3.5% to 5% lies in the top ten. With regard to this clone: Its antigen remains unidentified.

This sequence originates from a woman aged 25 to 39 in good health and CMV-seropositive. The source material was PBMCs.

Here the CDR3 DNA reads TGTGCCAGCAGCCCCAGAATTCGCACAGATACGCAGTATTTT. Its translation: CASSPRIRTDTQYF. The chain has TRBV11-2 and TRBJ2-3; D remains unclear. The CDR3 consists of 14 residues. Germline-derived CDR1 and CDR2 are SGHAT and FQNNGV. V gave up 5 bases and J gave up 1 base, with 10 bases separating them.